This passage covers 8 T cell receptor beta chains from one sample sequenced in a study of metastatic and nonmetastatic thyroid tumors (dated by TCRdb to the early 2020s). No patient had received any treatment before thyroid surgery. Libraries came from PCR. The listed sequencing device is Illumina HiSeq 4000. TCRdb took the public reads, trimmed them with fastp at Q25, ran MiXCR for clone calling and kept in-frame beta chains. The sample table contains 35,000 to 45,000 clones; only one count was recorded for 28% of them. The ten largest clonotypes hold approximately 10% of the sample. Sequenced sample: blood. Source of these receptors: a male donor with papillary thyroid cancer or a benign thyroid nodule (not recorded which). Some clones in this sample may be carry-over from other donors' samples.

This chain joins TRBV6-4 and TRBJ2-3, with 7 bases matching TRBD2. With 3 bases clipped from V and 5 bases from J, the junction kept 8 bases outside the gene matches. This CDR3 has 15 amino acids. Germline CDR1 is MRHNA and CDR2 is SNTAGT. The CDR3 nucleotides read TGTGCCAGCAGTGATGGCGGGAGTGGACGAGATACGCAGTATTTT. This codes for CASSDGGSGRDTQYF.

V is TRBV7-2 and J is TRBJ1-3; D remains unclear. Trimming removed 0 bases from V and 7 bases from J, with 4 bases in between. This CDR3 has 12 residues. In germline, CDR1 is SGHTA, CDR2 FQGNSA. The CDR3 loop is CASSLAENTIYF. The CDR3 nucleotides read TGTGCCAGCAGCTTAGCGGAGAACACCATATATTTT.

Comment on this clone: Relative to the germline gene, one junction end is altered; a read error may explain this. The chain combines TRBV6-1 with TRBJ2-2; a possible D gene is TRBD1 (6 bases). CDR1 and CDR2 (germline): MNHNS, SASEGT. The CDR3 runs to 16 residues. The CDR3 protein is CASKRDNSTNTVELFF. Here the CDR3 DNA reads TGTGCCAGCAAGAGGGACAACAGCACGAACACCGTGGAGCTGTTTTTT.

The chain recombines TRBV20-1 with TRBJ2-1; 9 bases align to TRBD2. Germline assignment: CDR1 DFQATT and CDR2 SNEGSKA (reference sequence). The CDR3 extends over 13 amino acids. Unmatched junction bases numbered 4, after V lost 6 bases and J lost 4 bases. The CDR3, as DNA: TGCAGTGCCAGGCGGGGGGGATACAATGAGCAGTTCTTC. Protein sequence: CSARRGGYNEQFF.

The chain carries TRBV20-1 and TRBJ2-7, with 11 bases aligning to TRBD2. Germline trimming cut 0 bases from V and 6 bases from J; bases unmatched to any gene: 10. Germline V gene data show CDR1 as DFQATT and CDR2 as SNEGSKA (reference sequence). This CDR3 comprises 16 residues. CDR3 residues: CSARDPGPSGRPEQYF. DNA of the CDR3: TGCAGTGCTAGAGATCCCGGGCCTAGCGGGAGGCCCGAGCAGTACTTC.

The chain has TRBV20-1 and TRBJ1-4; D gene ambiguous. This CDR3 has 14 residues. Trimming took 6 bases from V and 4 from J, leaving 15 bases between them. The germline CDR1 and CDR2 sequences are DFQATT and SNEGSKA (reference sequence). CDR3 in DNA: TGCAGTGCCGCGCCTCCGGGTCTTAATGAAAAACTGTTTTTT. Its translation: CSAAPPGLNEKLFF.

Only a few counts were recorded for this clone. The chain combines TRBV29-1 with TRBJ2-7; tentatively, D is TRBD2 (6 bases). V was clipped by 2 bases and J by 3 bases, with 11 bases between them. Germline V lookup: CDR1 SQVTM, CDR2 ANQGSEA. This CDR3 spans 13 amino acids. The CDR3 nucleotides read TGCAGCGTTGAATCTATCGGGAGCTACGAGCAGTACTTC. It yields the protein CSVESIGSYEQYF.

This clone has more than one count but fewer than ten. The chain employs TRBV25-1 and TRBJ1-1, with a possible D match to TRBD1 (5 bases). V was trimmed by 2 bases and J by 4 bases, leaving 11 bases between them. Germline V gene sequence: CDR1 MGHDK, CDR2 SYGVNS. The CDR3 length is 14 residues. CDR3 nucleotide sequence: TGTGCCAGCAGTGAACACGGACATATCACTGAAGCTTTCTTT. Its translation is CASSEHGHITEAFF.